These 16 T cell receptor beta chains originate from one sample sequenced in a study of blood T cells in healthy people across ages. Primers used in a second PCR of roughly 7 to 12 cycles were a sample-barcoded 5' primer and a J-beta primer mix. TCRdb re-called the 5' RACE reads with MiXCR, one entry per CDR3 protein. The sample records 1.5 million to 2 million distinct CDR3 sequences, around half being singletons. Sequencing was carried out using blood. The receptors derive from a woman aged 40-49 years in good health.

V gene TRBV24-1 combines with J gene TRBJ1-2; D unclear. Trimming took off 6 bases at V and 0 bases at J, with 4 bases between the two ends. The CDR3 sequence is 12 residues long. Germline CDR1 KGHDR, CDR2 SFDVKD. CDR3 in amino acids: CATSNTNYGYTF. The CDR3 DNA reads TGTGCCACCAGTAACACTAACTATGGCTACACCTTC.

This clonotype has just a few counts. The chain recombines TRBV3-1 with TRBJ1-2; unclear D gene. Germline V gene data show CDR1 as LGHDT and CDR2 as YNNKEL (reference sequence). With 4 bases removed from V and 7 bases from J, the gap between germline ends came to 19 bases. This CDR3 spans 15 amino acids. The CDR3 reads CASSPARGSAVGYTF. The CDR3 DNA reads TGTGCCAGCAGCCCGGCGCGAGGCTCGGCGGTTGGCTACACCTTC.

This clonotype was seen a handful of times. The CDR3 DNA follows: TGTGCCAGCAGTTACTCCAAAAGGACCGCGCAGTTCTTC. Amino acids: CASSYSKRTAQFF. The chain is built from TRBV6-5 and TRBJ2-1; D not certain. Trimming removed 0 bases at V and 12 bases at J, with 12 bases between. The CDR3 length is 13 residues. Germline V CDR1 and CDR2: MNHEY, SVGAGI.

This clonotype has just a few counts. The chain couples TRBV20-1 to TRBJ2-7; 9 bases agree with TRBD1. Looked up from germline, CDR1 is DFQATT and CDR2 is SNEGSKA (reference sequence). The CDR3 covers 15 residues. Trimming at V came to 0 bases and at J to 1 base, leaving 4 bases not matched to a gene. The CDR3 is CSARDRDRDSYEQYF. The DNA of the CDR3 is TGCAGTGCTAGAGATCGGGACAGGGATTCCTACGAGCAGTACTTC.

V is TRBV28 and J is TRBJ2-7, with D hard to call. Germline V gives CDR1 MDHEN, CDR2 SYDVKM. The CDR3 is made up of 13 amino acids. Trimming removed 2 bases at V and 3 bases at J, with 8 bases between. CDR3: CASSLETFYEQYF. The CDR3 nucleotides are TGTGCCAGCAGTTTAGAGACTTTCTACGAGCAGTACTTC.

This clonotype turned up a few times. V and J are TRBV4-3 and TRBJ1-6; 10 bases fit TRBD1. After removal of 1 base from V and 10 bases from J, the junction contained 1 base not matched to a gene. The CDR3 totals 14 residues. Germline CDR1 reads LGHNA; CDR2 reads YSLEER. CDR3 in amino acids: CASSQADRGSPLHF. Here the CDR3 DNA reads TGCGCCAGCAGCCAAGCGGACAGGGGGTCACCCCTCCACTTT.

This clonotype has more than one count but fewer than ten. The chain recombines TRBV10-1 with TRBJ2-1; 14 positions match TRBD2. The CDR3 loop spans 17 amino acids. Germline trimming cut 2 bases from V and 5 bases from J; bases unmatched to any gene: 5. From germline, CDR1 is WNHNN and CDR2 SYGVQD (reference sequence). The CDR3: CASSEGLAGGPNNEQFF. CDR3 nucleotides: TGCGCCAGCAGTGAGGGACTAGCGGGGGGACCTAACAATGAGCAGTTCTTC.

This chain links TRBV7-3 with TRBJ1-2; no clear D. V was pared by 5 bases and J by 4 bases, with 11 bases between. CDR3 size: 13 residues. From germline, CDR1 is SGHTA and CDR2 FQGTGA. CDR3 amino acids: CASSGPDGYGYTF. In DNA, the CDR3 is TGTGCCAGCAGCGGACCTGATGGCTATGGCTACACCTTC.

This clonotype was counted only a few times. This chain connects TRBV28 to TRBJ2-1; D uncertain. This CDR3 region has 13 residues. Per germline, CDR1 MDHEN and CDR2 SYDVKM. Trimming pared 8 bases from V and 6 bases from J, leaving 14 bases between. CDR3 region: CASLDSVGNEQFF. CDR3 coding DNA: TGTGCCAGCCTAGACTCTGTGGGCAATGAGCAGTTCTTC.

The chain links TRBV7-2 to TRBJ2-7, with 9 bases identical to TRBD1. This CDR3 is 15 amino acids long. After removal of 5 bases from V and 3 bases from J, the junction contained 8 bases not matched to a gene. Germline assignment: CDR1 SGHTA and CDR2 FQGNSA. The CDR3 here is CASSPQGAMNYEQYF. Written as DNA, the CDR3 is TGTGCCAGCAGCCCACAGGGGGCGATGAACTACGAGCAGTACTTC.

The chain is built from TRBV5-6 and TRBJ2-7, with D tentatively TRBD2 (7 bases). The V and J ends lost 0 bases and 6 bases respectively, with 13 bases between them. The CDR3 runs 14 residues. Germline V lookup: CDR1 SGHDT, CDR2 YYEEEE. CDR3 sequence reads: CASSLEQGGPEQYF. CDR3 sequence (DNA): TGTGCCAGCAGCTTGGAACAGGGAGGGCCCGAGCAGTACTTC.

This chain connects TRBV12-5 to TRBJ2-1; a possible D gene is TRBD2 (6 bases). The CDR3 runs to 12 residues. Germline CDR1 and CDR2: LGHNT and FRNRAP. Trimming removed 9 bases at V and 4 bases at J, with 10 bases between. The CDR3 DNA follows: TGTGCTAGCGTTGGGGGGTACAATGAGCAGTTCTTC. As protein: CASVGGYNEQFF.

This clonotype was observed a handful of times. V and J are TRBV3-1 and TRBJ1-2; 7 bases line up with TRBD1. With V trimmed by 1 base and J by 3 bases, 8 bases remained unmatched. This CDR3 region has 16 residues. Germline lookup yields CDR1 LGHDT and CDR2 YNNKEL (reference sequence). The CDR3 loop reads CASSQAGRGSDYGYTF. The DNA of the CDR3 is TGTGCCAGCAGCCAAGCAGGCAGGGGGTCGGACTATGGCTACACCTTC.

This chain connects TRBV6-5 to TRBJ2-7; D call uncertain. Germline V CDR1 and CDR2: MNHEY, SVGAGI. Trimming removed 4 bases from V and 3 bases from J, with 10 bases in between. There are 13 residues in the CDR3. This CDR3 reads CASSSDLNYEQYF. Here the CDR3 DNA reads TGTGCCAGCAGTTCTGATCTCAACTACGAGCAGTACTTC.

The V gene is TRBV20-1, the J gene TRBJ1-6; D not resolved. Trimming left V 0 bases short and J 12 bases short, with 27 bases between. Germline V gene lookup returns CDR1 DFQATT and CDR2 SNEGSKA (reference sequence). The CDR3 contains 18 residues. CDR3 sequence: CSARDPYGLGPRNVPLHF. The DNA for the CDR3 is TGCAGTGCTAGAGATCCCTACGGTCTGGGCCCACGAAACGTACCCCTCCACTTT.

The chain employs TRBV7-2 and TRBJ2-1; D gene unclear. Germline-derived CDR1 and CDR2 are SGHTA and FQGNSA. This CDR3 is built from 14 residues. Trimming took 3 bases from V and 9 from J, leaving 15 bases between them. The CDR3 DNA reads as TGTGCCAGCAGCTTCGCCGGAGCGCAGCGTGAGCAGTTCTTC. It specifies CASSFAGAQREQFF. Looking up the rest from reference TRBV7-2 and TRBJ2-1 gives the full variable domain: GAGVSQSPSNKVTEKGKDVELRCDPISGHTALYWYRQSLGQGLEFLIYFQGNSAPDKSGLPSDRFSAERTGGSVSTLTIQRTQQEDSAVYLCASSFAGAQREQFFGPGTRLTVL.